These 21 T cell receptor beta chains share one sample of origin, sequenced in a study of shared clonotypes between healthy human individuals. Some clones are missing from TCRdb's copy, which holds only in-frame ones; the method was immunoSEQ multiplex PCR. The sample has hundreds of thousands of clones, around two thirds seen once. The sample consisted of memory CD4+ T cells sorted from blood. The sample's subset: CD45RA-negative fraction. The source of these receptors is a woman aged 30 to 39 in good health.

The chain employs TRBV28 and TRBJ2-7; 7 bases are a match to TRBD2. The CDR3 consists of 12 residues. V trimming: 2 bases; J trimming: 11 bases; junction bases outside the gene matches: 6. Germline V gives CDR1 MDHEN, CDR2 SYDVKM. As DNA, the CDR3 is TGTGCCAGCAGTTTAACTCTGGGGAGGGAGTACTTC. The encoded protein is CASSLTLGREYF.

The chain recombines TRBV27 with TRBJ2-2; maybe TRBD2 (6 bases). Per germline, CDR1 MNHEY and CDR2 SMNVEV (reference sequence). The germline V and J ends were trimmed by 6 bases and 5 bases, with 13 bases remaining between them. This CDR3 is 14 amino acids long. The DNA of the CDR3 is TGTGCCAGCAGCAAGGGGAGGTGGACCGGGGAGCTGTTTTTT. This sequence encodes CASSKGRWTGELFF.

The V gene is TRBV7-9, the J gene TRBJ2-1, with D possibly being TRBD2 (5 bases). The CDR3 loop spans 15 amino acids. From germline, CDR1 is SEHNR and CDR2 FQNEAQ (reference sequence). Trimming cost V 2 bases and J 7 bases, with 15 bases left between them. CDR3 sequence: CASSLPGIHRNEQFF. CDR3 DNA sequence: TGTGCCAGCAGCTTACCCGGGATCCACCGTAATGAGCAGTTCTTC.

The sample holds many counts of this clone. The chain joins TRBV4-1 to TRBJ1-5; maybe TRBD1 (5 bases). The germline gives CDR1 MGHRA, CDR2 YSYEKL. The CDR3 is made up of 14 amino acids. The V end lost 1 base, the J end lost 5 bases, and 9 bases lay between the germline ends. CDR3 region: CASSQADSYQPQHF. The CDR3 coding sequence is TGCGCCAGCAGCCAAGCAGACAGTTATCAGCCCCAGCATTTT.

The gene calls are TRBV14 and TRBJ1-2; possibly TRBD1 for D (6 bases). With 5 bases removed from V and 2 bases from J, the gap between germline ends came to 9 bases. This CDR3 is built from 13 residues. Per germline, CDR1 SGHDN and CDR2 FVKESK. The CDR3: CASSTGQNYGYTF. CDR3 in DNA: TGTGCCAGCAGCACCGGACAGAACTATGGCTACACCTTC.

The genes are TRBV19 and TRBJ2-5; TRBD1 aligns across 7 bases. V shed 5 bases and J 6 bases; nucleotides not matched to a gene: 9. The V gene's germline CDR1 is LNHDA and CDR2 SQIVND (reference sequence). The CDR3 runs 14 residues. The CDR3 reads CASSRQGVEKTQYF. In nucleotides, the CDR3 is TGTGCCAGTAGTCGACAGGGAGTCGAAAAGACCCAGTACTTC.

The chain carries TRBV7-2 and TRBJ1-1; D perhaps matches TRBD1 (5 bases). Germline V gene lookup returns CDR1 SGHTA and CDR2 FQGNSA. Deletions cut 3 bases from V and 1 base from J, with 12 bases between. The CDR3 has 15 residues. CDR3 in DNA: TGTGCCAGCAGCTTTCCACGCGGGGGGAACACTGAAGCTTTCTTT. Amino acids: CASSFPRGGNTEAFF. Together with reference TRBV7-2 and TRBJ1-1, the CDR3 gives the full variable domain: GAGVSQSPSNKVTEKGKDVELRCDPISGHTALYWYRQSLGQGLEFLIYFQGNSAPDKSGLPSDRFSAERTGGSVSTLTIQRTQQEDSAVYLCASSFPRGGNTEAFFGQGTRLTVV.

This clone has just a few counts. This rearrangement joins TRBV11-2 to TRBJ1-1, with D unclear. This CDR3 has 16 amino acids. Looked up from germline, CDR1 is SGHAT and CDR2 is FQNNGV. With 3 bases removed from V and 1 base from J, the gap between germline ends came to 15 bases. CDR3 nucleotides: TGTGCCAGCAGCTTCTTGAGCCGGGCCCCGAACACTGAAGCTTTCTTT. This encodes CASSFLSRAPNTEAFF.

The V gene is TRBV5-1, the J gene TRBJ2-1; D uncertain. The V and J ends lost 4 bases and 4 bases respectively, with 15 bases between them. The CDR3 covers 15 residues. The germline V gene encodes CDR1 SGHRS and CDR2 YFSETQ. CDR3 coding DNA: TGCGCCAGCAGCCAAGGCTTTAACCTTTACAATGAGCAGTTCTTC. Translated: CASSQGFNLYNEQFF. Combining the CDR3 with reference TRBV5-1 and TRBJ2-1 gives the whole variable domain KAGVTQTPRYLIKTRGQQVTLSCSPISGHRSVSWYQQTPGQGLQFLFEYFSETQRNKGNFPGRFSGRQFSNSRSEMNVSTLELGDSALYLCASSQGFNLYNEQFFGPGTRLTVL.

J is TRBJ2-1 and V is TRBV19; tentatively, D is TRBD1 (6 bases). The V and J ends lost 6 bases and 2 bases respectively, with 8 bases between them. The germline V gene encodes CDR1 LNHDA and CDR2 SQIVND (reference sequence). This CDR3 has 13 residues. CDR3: CASRQGPYNEQFF. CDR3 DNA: TGTGCCAGTAGACAGGGACCCTACAATGAGCAGTTCTTC.

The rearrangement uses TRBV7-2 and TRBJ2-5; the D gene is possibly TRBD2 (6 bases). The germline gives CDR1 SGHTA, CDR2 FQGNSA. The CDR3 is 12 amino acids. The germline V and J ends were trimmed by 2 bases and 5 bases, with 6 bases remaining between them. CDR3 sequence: CASSLSGETQYF. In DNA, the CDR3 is TGTGCCAGCAGCTTAAGCGGGGAGACCCAGTACTTC.

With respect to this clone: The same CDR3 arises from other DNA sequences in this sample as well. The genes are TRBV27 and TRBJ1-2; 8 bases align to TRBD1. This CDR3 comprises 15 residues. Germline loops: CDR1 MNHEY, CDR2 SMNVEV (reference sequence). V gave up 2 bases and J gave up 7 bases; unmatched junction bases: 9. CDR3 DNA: TGTGCCAGCAGTTTAACACCCCAGGGGGCAGGTGGCTACACCTTC. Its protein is CASSLTPQGAGGYTF.

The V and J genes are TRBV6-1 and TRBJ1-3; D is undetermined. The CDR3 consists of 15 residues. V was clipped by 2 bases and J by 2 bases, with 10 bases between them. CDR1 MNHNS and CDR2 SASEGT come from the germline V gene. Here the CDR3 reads CASSEMGVTGNTIYF. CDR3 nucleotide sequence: TGTGCCAGCAGTGAAATGGGCGTTACTGGAAACACCATATATTTT.

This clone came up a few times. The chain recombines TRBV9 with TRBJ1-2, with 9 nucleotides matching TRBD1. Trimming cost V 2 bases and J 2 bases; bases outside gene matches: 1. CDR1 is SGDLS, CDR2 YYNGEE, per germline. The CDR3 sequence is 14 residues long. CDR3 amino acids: CASSVDRGNYGYTF. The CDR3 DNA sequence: TGTGCCAGCAGCGTGGACAGGGGAAACTATGGCTACACCTTC.

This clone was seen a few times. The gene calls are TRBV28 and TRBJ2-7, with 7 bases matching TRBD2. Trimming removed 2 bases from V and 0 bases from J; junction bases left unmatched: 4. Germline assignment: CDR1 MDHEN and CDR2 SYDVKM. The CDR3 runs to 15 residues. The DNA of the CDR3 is TGTGCCAGCAGTTTACAACGCGGGGGCTCCTACGAGCAGTACTTC. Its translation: CASSLQRGGSYEQYF.

CDR3 DNA: TGTGCCTGGAGTGAACAACCTGGACAGGAGGAGTACTTC. Amino acids: CAWSEQPGQEEYF. The V gene is TRBV30, the J gene TRBJ2-7, with 7 nucleotides matching TRBD1. Germline V CDR1 and CDR2: GTSNPN, SVGIG (reference sequence). This CDR3 region has 13 residues. V trimming: 1 base; J trimming: 11 bases; junction bases outside the gene matches: 11.

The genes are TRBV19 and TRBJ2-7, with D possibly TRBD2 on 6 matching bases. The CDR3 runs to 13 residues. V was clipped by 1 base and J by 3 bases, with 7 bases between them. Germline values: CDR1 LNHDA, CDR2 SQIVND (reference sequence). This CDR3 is CASSIGGDYEQYF. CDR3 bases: TGTGCCAGTAGTATAGGCGGGGACTACGAGCAGTACTTC.

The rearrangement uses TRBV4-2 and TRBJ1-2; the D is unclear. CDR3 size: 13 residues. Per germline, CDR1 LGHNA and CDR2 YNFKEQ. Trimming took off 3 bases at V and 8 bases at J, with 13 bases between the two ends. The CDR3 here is CASSQRFIGGYTF. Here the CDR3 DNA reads TGTGCCAGCAGCCAGCGATTTATCGGAGGCTACACCTTC.

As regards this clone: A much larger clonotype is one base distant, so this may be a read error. The CDR3 protein is CASSLDGNQPQHF. The CDR3 nucleotides read TGTGCCAGCAGCTTAGACGGGAATCAGCCCCAGCATTTT. This chain uses TRBV7-2 with TRBJ1-5; no clear D gene. The CDR3 length is 13 residues. Trimming removed 1 base at V and 4 bases at J, with 5 bases between. CDR1 is SGHTA, CDR2 FQGNSA, per germline.

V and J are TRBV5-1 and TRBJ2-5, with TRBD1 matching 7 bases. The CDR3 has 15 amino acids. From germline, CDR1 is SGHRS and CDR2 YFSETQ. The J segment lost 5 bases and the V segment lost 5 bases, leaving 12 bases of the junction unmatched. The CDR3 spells CASSLQGRLRETQYF. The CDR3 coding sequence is TGCGCCAGCAGTTTACAGGGGCGGTTAAGGGAGACCCAGTACTTC. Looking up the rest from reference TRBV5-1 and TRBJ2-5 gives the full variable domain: KAGVTQTPRYLIKTRGQQVTLSCSPISGHRSVSWYQQTPGQGLQFLFEYFSETQRNKGNFPGRFSGRQFSNSRSEMNVSTLELGDSALYLCASSLQGRLRETQYFGPGTRLLVL.

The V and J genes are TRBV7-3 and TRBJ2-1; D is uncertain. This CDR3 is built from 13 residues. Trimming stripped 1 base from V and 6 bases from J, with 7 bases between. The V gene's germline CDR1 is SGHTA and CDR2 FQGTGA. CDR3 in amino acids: CASSLSRSNEQFF. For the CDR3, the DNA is TGTGCCAGCAGCTTAAGTCGTTCCAATGAGCAGTTCTTC. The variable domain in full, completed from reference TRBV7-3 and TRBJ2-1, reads GAGVSQTPSNKVTEKGKYVELRCDPISGHTALYWYRQSLGQGPEFLIYFQGTGAADDSGLPNDRFFAVRPEGSVSTLKIQRTERGDSAVYLCASSLSRSNEQFFGPGTRLTVL.